The rows below give T cell receptor beta chains drawn from one sample of a study of T cells after yellow fever vaccination. MiXCR, run by TCRdb on the 5' RACE reads, gives a single entry per CDR3 protein. The table lists hundreds of thousands of distinct CDR3 sequences, around 3.9% of them singletons. This material consisted of PBMCs, taken on the day of the yellow fever booster vaccination. The receptors derive from a man aged 18 to 29 who received the YFV17D yellow fever vaccine. Both conserved end residues are part of each CDR3. The D gene is left open where the match is weak. The listing skips clone size in some rows; elsewhere it reads once, few, many or a size class.

TRBJ2-7 few NA TRBV29-1 TGCAGCGTTGTGCCGGGGGGCGAGGTGAGGGAGCAGTACTTC CSVVPGGEVREQYF
TRBJ1-6 few NA TRBV7-2 TGTGCCAGCAGTTCCCAGGGTCTAACCCTCCACTTT CASSSQGLTLHF
TRBJ1-2 many NA TRBV6-1 TGTGCCAGCAGTGGGGGGGGCAGTGGGTATGGCTACACCTTC CASSGGGSGYGYTF
TRBJ2-4 NA NA TRBV27 TGTGCCAGCAGTTTAATGGGGGGGGGCGATAACATTCAGTACTTC CASSLMGGGDNIQYF
TRBJ2-3 few TRBD2 TRBV5-5 TGTGCCAGCAGCCGAACTAGCGGGGGGGCGGGAGATACGCAGTATTTT CASSRTSGGAGDTQYF
TRBJ1-1 many TRBD1 TRBV20-1 TGCAGTGCTACAGGGACAGACAACACTGAAGCTTTCTTT CSATGTDNTEAFF
TRBJ1-6 few NA TRBV7-2 TGTGCCAGCAGCCAGGGACCCGGGGCGAATTCACCCCTCCACTTT CASSQGPGANSPLHF
TRBJ2-2 many TRBD2 TRBV5-8 TGTGCCAGCAGCTCGGGGGGGGCCTGGAACACCGGGGAGCTGTTTTTT CASSSGGAWNTGELFF
TRBJ1-6 many NA TRBV11-1 TGTGCCAGCAGCCCGTTGGGGGACCCCCCCCTCCACTTT CASSPLGDPPLHF
TRBJ1-4 few NA TRBV7-8 TGTGCCAGCAGCTTAGCACTAAACATGGGTGAAAAACTGTTTTTT CASSLALNMGEKLFF
TRBJ2-7 many TRBD1 TRBV13 TGTGCCAGCAGCCCGGGGACAGGGGTCTCTTACGAGCAGTACTTC CASSPGTGVSYEQYF
TRBJ1-5 NA NA TRBV6-1 TGTGCCAGCAGTAGGGCTGGCAATCAGCCCCAGCATTTT CASSRAGNQPQHF
TRBJ2-3 many TRBD2 TRBV7-3 TGTGCCAGCAGCGCCTCTAGCGGCTGGTTACCAGATACGCAGTATTTT CASSASSGWLPDTQYF
TRBJ1-6 many NA TRBV4-1 TGCGCCAGCAGCCAAAAGGGACCGCCCTATAATTCACCCCTCCACTTT CASSQKGPPYNSPLHF
TRBJ1-1 NA NA TRBV6-2/TRBV6-3 TGTGCCAGCAGCGATCCGGGACTGGGGACTGAAGCTTTCTTT CASSDPGLGTEAFF
TRBJ2-2 few NA TRBV5-1 TGCGCCAGCAGCTTTTCCGGCGCGAACACCGGGGAGCTGTTTTTT CASSFSGANTGELFF
TRBJ1-3 NA NA TRBV4-3 TGCGCCAGCAGCCAAGCTCCCTGGCAAAACTCTGGAAACACCATATATTTT CASSQAPWQNSGNTIYF
TRBJ1-4 few TRBD1 TRBV5-1 TGCGCCAGCAGCTTGGATACAGGGGGAGGAGAAAAACTGTTTTTT CASSLDTGGGEKLFF
TRBJ2-2 NA NA TRBV12-3/TRBV12-4 TGTGCCAGCAGTATTGATCGGGAGCTGTTTTTT CASSIDRELFF
TRBJ2-2 NA NA TRBV5-1 TGCGCCAGCAGCTTGTACTGGAACACCGGGGAGCTGTTTTTT CASSLYWNTGELFF
TRBJ1-5 NA NA TRBV29-1 TGCAGCGCTACCCTCGGGGGAGATCAGCCCCAGCATTTT CSATLGGDQPQHF
TRBJ2-1 many NA TRBV7-8 TGTGCCAGCTCCAACAGAGAACCATACAATGAGCAGTTCTTC CASSNREPYNEQFF
TRBJ2-7 many NA TRBV19 TGTGCCAGTAGTATACTGGTCGGCTACGAGCAGTACTTC CASSILVGYEQYF
TRBJ2-3 few NA TRBV4-2 TGTGCCAGCAGCCAAGGACAGGACCCGAGCACAGATACGCAGTATTTT CASSQGQDPSTDTQYF
TRBJ2-1 NA TRBD1 TRBV5-4 TGTGCCAGCAGCTTGCGAGGGGGCTACCACAATGAGCAGTTCTTC CASSLRGGYHNEQFF
TRBJ2-2 many NA TRBV7-9 TGTGCCAGCAGCTTACCCCTAGGGGAGCTGTTTTTT CASSLPLGELFF
TRBJ2-3 NA TRBD2 TRBV6-2/TRBV6-3 TGTGCCAGCAGTCAACCTAGCGGGGGAATATCAGATACGCAGTATTTT CASSQPSGGISDTQYF
TRBJ1-1 many NA TRBV28 TGTGCCAGCAGTTTACAGGGCACTGAAGCTTTCTTT CASSLQGTEAFF
TRBJ2-7 many TRBD1 TRBV7-2 TGTGCCAGCAGCTTCGCGAAGGGACAGGGGTCTGGAGAGCAGTACTTC CASSFAKGQGSGEQYF
TRBJ2-4 many TRBD1 TRBV7-2 TGTGCCAGCAGCTCCCGGGGACAGGGAAACATTCAGTACTTC CASSSRGQGNIQYF
TRBJ2-5 many TRBD1 TRBV10-3 TGTGCCATCAGAGGACAGGGTGGGGGGAAAGAGACCCAGTACTTC CAIRGQGGGKETQYF
TRBJ2-5 many NA TRBV4-2 TGTGCCAGCAGCCAGGAAGACACCCGATGGGAGACCCAGTACTTC CASSQEDTRWETQYF
TRBJ2-3 many NA TRBV29-1 TGCAGCGTCTTCGCCCCTAGTAGAGATACGCAGTATTTT CSVFAPSRDTQYF
TRBJ1-1 NA NA TRBV10-1 TGCGCCAGCAGTGCTTCCTGGACCGGGGCGCACACTGAAGCTTTCTTT CASSASWTGAHTEAFF
TRBJ2-1 NA NA TRBV12-5 TGTGCTAGTGGCCTCTCAGTCGGGGAGCAGTTCTTC CASGLSVGEQFF
TRBJ2-6 many NA TRBV4-3 TGCGCCAGCAGCCAAGATTCGGCAGCGAGTTCTGGGGCCAACGTCCTGACTTTC CASSQDSAASSGANVLTF
TRBJ2-1 many TRBD2 TRBV15 TGTGCCACCAGCAGAAATCTAGCGGACGTTTACAATGAGCAGTTCTTC CATSRNLADVYNEQFF
TRBJ2-7 few NA TRBV5-1 TGCGCCAGCAGCGGGTCTTACGGGCAGTACTTC CASSGSYGQYF
TRBJ2-1 NA NA TRBV2 TGTGCCAGCAGAAGGCTAGTAGGCGATGAGCAGTTCTTC CASRRLVGDEQFF
TRBJ2-2 many NA TRBV18 TGTGCCAGCTCACCACTTACGCCGACAGACCTCACCGGGGAGCTGTTTTTT CASSPLTPTDLTGELFF
TRBJ1-4 few NA TRBV5-1 TGCGCCAGCAGCTCCGGTGGGTATGAAAAACTGTTTTTT CASSSGGYEKLFF
TRBJ2-7 NA NA TRBV5-4 TGTGCCAGCAGCTTTCGACTCACCCCGACCCACGAGCAGTACTTC CASSFRLTPTHEQYF
TRBJ2-2 NA TRBD1 TRBV19 TGTGCCAGTAGTCGGTCGCGCCCACAGGGGGACACCGGGGAGCTGTTTTTT CASSRSRPQGDTGELFF
TRBJ2-1 NA TRBD2 TRBV9 TGTGCCAGCAGCGTAAAGGCCCTCTTGGCGGGGGGGTACAATGAGCAGTTCTTC CASSVKALLAGGYNEQFF
TRBJ1-2 few TRBD1 TRBV7-9 TGTGCCAGCAGCCGACGACAGGGAACTTATGGCTACACCTTC CASSRRQGTYGYTF
TRBJ2-3 many TRBD1 TRBV11-2 TGTGCCAGCAGCAACCGGGACAGGGATTTCTCAGATACGCAGTATTTT CASSNRDRDFSDTQYF
TRBJ1-1 NA TRBD1 TRBV5-4 TGTGCCAGCAGCTTAGACAGGGGGCCAACTGAAGCTTTCTTT CASSLDRGPTEAFF
TRBJ1-6 NA NA TRBV4-1 TGCGCCAGCAGCTCACCGATGACATCCTCACCCCTCCACTTT CASSSPMTSSPLHF
TRBJ2-4 few TRBD1 TRBV4-3 TGCGCCAGCAGCCAAGGAGGGGGACAGGGGGCGAGTGTGGACATTCAGTACTTC CASSQGGGQGASVDIQYF
TRBJ1-3 few NA TRBV9 TGTGCCAGCAGCCCGTACCCCTCCTTAACAGGGTCTGGAAACACCATATATTTT CASSPYPSLTGSGNTIYF
TRBJ1-6 few NA TRBV13 TGTGCCAGCAGCTTAACTCTACAGAGCGCACCCCTCCACTTT CASSLTLQSAPLHF
TRBJ2-1 few TRBD1 TRBV11-3 TGTGCCAGCAGCCCCAAAGTCCGGACAGGGGAGAATGAGCAGTTCTTC CASSPKVRTGENEQFF
TRBJ1-2 few NA TRBV7-9 TGTGCCAGCAGCTTACCCCGGACAGACAACTATGGCTACACCTTC CASSLPRTDNYGYTF